The 15 T cell receptor beta chains presented below share a single source sample, sequenced in a study of blood T cell repertoires in COVID-19. Assay used: immunoSEQ multiplex PCR; TCRdb lists only in-frame clones, some missing. Here the sample spans about 33,000 clones, just under 80% being singletons. The material sequenced was peripheral blood. These receptors were taken from a man older than 75 with acute or convalescent COVID-19.

The rearrangement joins TRBV3-1 (or the pseudogene TRBV3-2) to TRBJ1-6; TRBD1 agrees at 11 bases. The CDR3 runs to 16 residues. Trimming cost V 5 bases and J 10 bases; bases outside gene matches: 10. The germline gives CDR1 LGHDT, CDR2 YNNKEL (reference sequence). The CDR3 loop is CASSARDRGGPSPLHF. CDR3 DNA: TGTGCCAGCAGCGCACGGGACAGGGGGGGACCCTCACCCCTCCACTTT.

This clone was detected only once. The chain employs TRBV7-2 and TRBJ2-4; 12 bases align to TRBD1. CDR3 length: 17 residues. Germline assignment: CDR1 SGHTA and CDR2 FQGNSA. Losses at the gene ends were 2 bases for V and 2 bases for J; bases not matched to a gene: 4. As DNA, the CDR3 is TGTGCCAGCAGCTTAAGTAGGGACAGGGGGCCCAAAAACATTCAGTACTTC. Translating gives CASSLSRDRGPKNIQYF.

The rearrangement links TRBV10-1 to TRBJ1-4, with D hard to call. V lost 4 bases, J lost 3 bases, and 15 bases lay in between. CDR1 and CDR2 (germline): WNHNN, SYGVQD (reference sequence). There are 16 residues in the CDR3. The CDR3, as DNA: TGCGCCAGCAGTGTGTCCGGGAGTGGTGCTAATGAAAAACTGTTTTTT. Amino acids: CASSVSGSGANEKLFF.

V gene TRBV6-5 combines with J gene TRBJ2-3, with a tentative D call TRBD2 (5 bases). The CDR3 spans 13 residues. CDR1 and CDR2 (germline): MNHEY, SVGAGI. Trimming stripped 5 bases from V and 6 bases from J, with 12 bases between. The CDR3 spells CASSPTRADTQYF. Here the CDR3 DNA reads TGTGCCAGCAGTCCAACGAGGGCTGATACGCAGTATTTT.

The rearrangement joins TRBV7-2 to TRBJ2-3; D perhaps matches TRBD2 (5 bases). Germline-derived CDR1 and CDR2 are SGHTA and FQGNSA. This CDR3 has 17 residues. V was shortened by 3 bases and J by 0 bases, with 16 bases between the two germline ends. The CDR3 is CASSFGGRRASTDTQYF. As DNA, the CDR3 is TGTGCCAGCAGCTTTGGCGGACGGCGGGCTAGCACAGATACGCAGTATTTT.

V usage is TRBV12-5 and J usage is TRBJ2-1; 7 positions match TRBD1. Looked up from germline, CDR1 is LGHNT and CDR2 is FRNRAP. After removal of 2 bases from V and 4 bases from J, the junction contained 5 bases not matched to a gene. There are 15 residues in the CDR3. The DNA for the CDR3 is TGTGCTAGTGGTTTGCGGGGACAGCCTTACAATGAGCAGTTCTTC. Its protein is CASGLRGQPYNEQFF.

The genes are TRBV14 and TRBJ1-2; D may be TRBD1 (6 bases). This CDR3 has 14 amino acids. The V gene's germline CDR1 is SGHDN and CDR2 FVKESK. Trimming removed 4 bases at V and 4 bases at J, with 13 bases between. The CDR3 reads CASSRTGRSYGYTF. The CDR3 nucleotides are TGTGCCAGCAGCCGAACAGGGAGATCCTATGGCTACACCTTC.

The V and J genes are TRBV18 and TRBJ2-1, with D unresolved. The CDR3 loop spans 16 amino acids. V lost 6 bases to trimming and J lost 2 bases, with 17 bases between them. Per germline, CDR1 KGHSH and CDR2 LQKENI. In DNA form, the CDR3 reads TGTGCCAGCTCCGGGTCGTTGGTTAGCCCCTACAATGAGCAGTTCTTC. It translates to CASSGSLVSPYNEQFF.

The chain joins TRBV5-4 to TRBJ1-1, with D possibly matching TRBD1 (6 bases). CDR1 SGHNT and CDR2 YYREEE come from the germline V gene (reference sequence). This CDR3 region has 13 residues. Trimming removed 4 bases from V and 4 bases from J, with 11 bases in between. CDR3: CASSPGHPTEAFF. The CDR3, as DNA: TGTGCCAGCAGCCCGGGACATCCCACTGAAGCTTTCTTT.

V gene TRBV6-2 or TRBV6-3 combines with J gene TRBJ1-1; possibly TRBD1 for D (5 bases). The germline V gene has CDR1 MNHEY and CDR2 SVGEGT. The CDR3 consists of 16 residues. Trimming removed 2 bases from V and 3 bases from J, with 16 bases in between. DNA for the CDR3: TGTGCCAGCAGTTACAGGAGGGGCCGAGGGGACACTGAAGCTTTCTTT. It specifies CASSYRRGRGDTEAFF.

This chain joins TRBV10-3 and TRBJ1-1, with TRBD1 matching over 7 bases. Trimming cost V 7 bases and J 4 bases; bases outside gene matches: 6. Per germline, CDR1 ENHRY and CDR2 SYGVKD. CDR3 length equals 13 residues. The CDR3 region has the DNA TGTGCCATCAAAGCGGACAGGACCACTGAAGCTTTCTTT. Translated, it gives CAIKADRTTEAFF.

The chain links TRBV5-4 to TRBJ2-7; weak D call: TRBD2 (6 bases). This CDR3 has 14 residues. Germline V gene lookup returns CDR1 SGHNT and CDR2 YYREEE (reference sequence). V dropped 1 base and J dropped 5 bases, with 13 bases sitting between them. The chain's CDR3 is CASSLPGEKHEQYF. In DNA, the CDR3 is TGTGCCAGCAGCTTGCCGGGGGAGAAACACGAGCAGTACTTC.

V and J are TRBV11-3 and TRBJ2-2; 7 nucleotides line up with TRBD2. The V segment lost 5 bases and the J segment 0 bases; nucleotides outside the gene matches: 9. Germline CDR1 is SGHNT and CDR2 is YENEEA. The CDR3 extends over 17 amino acids. CDR3 loop: CASSRGGEGSNTGELFF. The CDR3 DNA follows: TGTGCCAGCAGCCGCGGTGGGGAGGGGTCGAACACCGGGGAGCTGTTTTTT.

The chain carries TRBV6-5 and TRBJ1-4; perhaps TRBD1 as D (5 bases). V lost 7 bases to trimming and J lost 7 bases, with 10 bases between them. The CDR3 has 12 amino acids. Germline V gives CDR1 MNHEY, CDR2 SVGAGI. The CDR3 protein is CASNRPGEKLFF. CDR3 coding DNA: TGTGCCAGCAACAGGCCGGGTGAAAAACTGTTTTTT.

The V and J genes are TRBV7-9 and TRBJ2-5; 8 bases match TRBD2. Germline assignment: CDR1 SEHNR and CDR2 FQNEAQ (reference sequence). J gave up 7 bases and V 8 bases, and 12 bases lay outside the gene matches. The CDR3 totals 14 residues. In DNA, the CDR3 is TGTGCCAGCTCTTCGGGACTAGTGGTCGCGACCCAGTACTTC. It yields the protein CASSSGLVVATQYF. Looking up the rest from reference TRBV7-9 and TRBJ2-5 gives the full variable domain: DTGVSQNPRHKITKRGQNVTFRCDPISEHNRLYWYRQTLGQGPEFLTYFQNEAQLEKSRLLSDRFSAERPKGSFSTLEIQRTEQGDSAMYLCASSSGLVVATQYFGPGTRLLVL.